This TCR beta chain was found in a study of blood T cell repertoires in COVID-19 (TCRdb year 2020). As for the study more broadly: Collaborator samples came from the United States, Italy and Spain and covered acute and convalescent phases of COVID-19. The material from the prospective study consisted of cDNA or gDNA derived from T cells, B-cell-depleted T cells, or PBMCs. Deeply sampled blood TCRbeta repertoires from subjects exposed to, actively infected with, or recovered from COVID-19 were included in the dataset. The repertoires were released in a freely available public database meant as a resource for research on the immune response to SARS-CoV-2. The samples were drawn from two sources: the first 160 participants of the ongoing ImmuneRACE study, and 1,000 to 1,500 subjects contributed by 6 global collaborators. A de-identified subject ID, COVID-19 status, age in years and sex were almost always included in the sample metadata. Where HLA class I and class II types were available, the types were taken from metadata supplied by the sample provider, not from assay-based typing.

Enrolling through a virtual design, the prospective study's participants ranged in age from about 18 to 89 years and lived across some 23 United States geographic areas. In the prospective study, cohorts were assigned on the basis of participant-reported clinical history obtained from a screening survey and a study questionnaire. For ImmuneRACE Cohort 3, a participant was defined as recovered based on two consecutive negative NP/OP PCR tests, clearance by a healthcare professional, or resolution of symptoms. Mobile phlebotomists in the prospective study collected whole blood, serum and a nasopharyngeal or oropharyngeal swab from every participant. Participants in the prospective study had the option to provide additional blood draws and questionnaires over an approximately 2-month period. Blood samples from the prospective study were shipped frozen or at room temperature prior to DNA extraction.

TCRbeta CDR3 regions were amplified from genomic DNA by means of the immunoSEQ Assay, a bias-controlled multiplex PCR. In the original analysis: The number of nucleated cells in each sample was estimated by amplification of reference gene primers within the assay. To quantify the absolute abundance of each unique TCRbeta CDR3 rearrangement, sequence reads were collapsed and filtered. For each sample, productive Simpson clonality was calculated as the square root of Simpson's diversity index over productive rearrangements. Sourced from immuneACCESS, this table was stored by TCRdb with only in-frame sequences that have V and J called. A share of the clones is absent; for the studies checked, an unresolved V gene accounts for under half, and the remainder has no known explanation. That table supplies the V and J calls and clone size; D and trimming were determined from the DNA. In this sample the table shows around 200,000 clones, just under 90% of which occur a single time. The ten largest clones add up to 1.2% of the sample.

The V end loses 3 bases and the J end loses 0 bases, and a stretch of 2 bases separates them. Per the germline V gene, MGHRA is the CDR1 and YSYEKL is the CDR2. From its cysteine to its phenylalanine, the CDR3 spans 12 amino acids. Solely the CDR3 DNA is kept, with 36 bases framed from the first base. Comments on this clone: Its antigen has not been determined. No base qualities exist here, and no much larger clone lies one base off it.

Overall study results and their limits: The amount of clinical and demographic metadata varied by source and participant and was provided uncurated.

The V and J segments used are TRBV4-1 and TRBJ1-1; the D segment cannot be called with confidence. The sequencing sample was made of PBMCs or T cells enriched from blood (not recorded which). This clonotype was sampled from a man aged 25 to 40 who had recovered from COVID-19. The DNA sequence reads TGCGCCAGCAGCCACTTGAACACTGAAGCTTTCTTT. Its amino acids are CASSHLNTEAFF.